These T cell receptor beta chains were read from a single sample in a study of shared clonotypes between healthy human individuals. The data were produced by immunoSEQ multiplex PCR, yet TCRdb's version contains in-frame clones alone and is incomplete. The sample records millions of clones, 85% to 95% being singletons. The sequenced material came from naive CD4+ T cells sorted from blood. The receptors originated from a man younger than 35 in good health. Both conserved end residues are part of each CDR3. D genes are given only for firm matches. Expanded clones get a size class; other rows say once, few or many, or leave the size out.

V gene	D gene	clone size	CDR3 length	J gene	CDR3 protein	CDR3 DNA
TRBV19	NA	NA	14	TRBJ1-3	CASIPSGSGNTIYF	TGTGCCAGTATCCCCAGCGGCTCTGGAAACACCATATATTTT
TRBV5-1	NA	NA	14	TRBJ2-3	CASSTSLSTDTQYF	TGCGCCAGCAGTACTAGCCTTAGCACAGATACGCAGTATTTT
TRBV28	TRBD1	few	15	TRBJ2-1	CASRRTGTGYNEQFF	TGTGCCAGCAGGCGAACCGGGACAGGCTACAATGAGCAGTTCTTC
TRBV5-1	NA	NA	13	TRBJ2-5	CASSLTGTETQYF	TGCGCCAGCAGCTTGACAGGGACCGAGACCCAGTACTTC
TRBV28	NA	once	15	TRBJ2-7	CASSSGSGALREQYF	TGTGCCAGCAGTTCAGGTTCGGGGGCCCTTCGCGAGCAGTACTTC
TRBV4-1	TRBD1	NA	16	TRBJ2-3	CASSLGTGGFLDTQYF	TGCGCCAGCAGCCTGGGGACAGGGGGCTTCTTGGATACGCAGTATTTT
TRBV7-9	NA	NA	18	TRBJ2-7	CASSLDGTPGPRAYEQYF	TGTGCCAGCAGCTTAGATGGAACGCCGGGACCTCGGGCATACGAGCAGTACTTC
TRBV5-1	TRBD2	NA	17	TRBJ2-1	CASSFYVSGGLNNEQFF	TGCGCCAGCAGCTTCTACGTCAGCGGGGGGCTGAACAATGAGCAGTTCTTC
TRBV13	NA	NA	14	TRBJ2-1	CASSPRLERNEQFF	TGTGCCAGCAGCCCCCGATTAGAACGGAATGAGCAGTTCTTC
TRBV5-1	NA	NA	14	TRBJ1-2	CASSLGPGVYGYTF	TGCGCCAGCAGCTTGGGTCCAGGGGTCTATGGCTACACCTTC